The 22 T cell receptor beta chains reported below all come from one sample, sequenced in a study of OX40 agonist ivuxolimab in advanced cancers. Receptors were amplified or captured by the immunoSEQ multiplex PCR assay. TCRdb's version of the immuneACCESS table is confined to in-frame rearrangements and falls short of the full clone set. An unresolved V gene accounts for under half of the shortfall where checked; the remainder is of unknown origin. The sample table lists about 80,000 clones, roughly 81% of them with a count of one. The ten largest clones add up to approximately 25% of the sample. Sequenced here: CD4+ or CD8+ T cells sorted from blood, sampled in a trial of the OX40 agonist ivuxolimab. The receptors were gathered from an adult with an advanced solid tumor such as melanoma, head and neck, liver or kidney cancer.

This CDR3 is CSVEESGANVLTF. The CDR3 nucleotides are TGCAGCGTGGAGGAGAGCGGGGCCAACGTCCTGACTTTC. The chain links TRBV29-1 to TRBJ2-6; D is perhaps TRBD2 (5 bases). The V gene lost 6 bases and the J gene lost 4 bases, with 10 bases spanning the gap. Germline lookup yields CDR1 SQVTM and CDR2 ANQGSEA. CDR3 length: 13 residues.

The chain links TRBV6-1 to TRBJ2-4; 12 positions match TRBD2. V shed 4 bases and J 5 bases; nucleotides not matched to a gene: 6. CDR3 length: 16 residues. Germline values: CDR1 MNHNS, CDR2 SASEGT. The CDR3 nucleotides are TGTGCCAGCAGTGCCTTGACTAGCGGGAGACAAAACATTCAGTACTTC. It is translated as CASSALTSGRQNIQYF.

This clone was detected only once. The rearrangement links TRBV4-2 to TRBJ1-1, with D possibly matching TRBD1 (6 bases). The CDR3 is made up of 13 amino acids. V was trimmed by 2 bases and J by 4 bases, leaving 8 bases between them. Germline CDR1 is LGHNA and CDR2 is YNFKEQ. CDR3 in amino acids: CASSQQQGTEAFF. The CDR3 nucleotides read TGTGCCAGCAGCCAACAACAGGGCACTGAAGCTTTCTTT.

The chain recombines TRBV2 with TRBJ2-7, with a possible D match to TRBD1 (5 bases). V gave up 5 bases and J gave up 5 bases, with 16 bases separating them. Germline V gene lookup returns CDR1 SNHLY and CDR2 FYNNEI. The CDR3 consists of 14 residues. The CDR3 DNA reads TGTGCCAGCAGTCGACAGTTAGTAAGGGACGAGCAGTACTTC. The encoded protein is CASSRQLVRDEQYF.

The chain couples TRBV6-5 to TRBJ2-7; D possibly corresponds to TRBD2 (6 bases). CDR3 length equals 15 residues. Trimming took 4 bases from V and 3 from J, leaving 16 bases between them. Germline V gives CDR1 MNHEY, CDR2 SVGAGI. CDR3 in amino acids: CASSFTPGLHYEQYF. The CDR3 DNA reads TGTGCCAGCAGTTTCACTCCGGGACTGCACTACGAGCAGTACTTC.

The genes are TRBV28 and TRBJ1-2; TRBD1 aligns across 8 bases. With 6 bases clipped from V and 8 bases from J, the junction kept 8 bases outside the gene matches. Per the germline V gene, CDR1 is MDHEN and CDR2 is SYDVKM. There are 13 residues in the CDR3. DNA for the CDR3: TGTGCCAGCAGCCCTCAGGGGGCTAGAGGCTACACCTTC. Amino acids: CASSPQGARGYTF.

The chain joins TRBV6-5 to TRBJ1-2; 7 bases fit TRBD1. J was trimmed by 3 bases and V by 6 bases; bases with no gene match: 1. The CDR3 covers 12 residues. Germline loops: CDR1 MNHEY, CDR2 SVGAGI. The CDR3 loop reads CASSQGDYGYTF. The CDR3 region has the DNA TGTGCCAGCAGCCAGGGGGACTATGGCTACACCTTC.

This chain connects TRBV6-6 to TRBJ2-7; TRBD1 matches at 9 bases. This CDR3 is built from 15 residues. V gave up 6 bases and J gave up 2 bases; unmatched junction bases: 8. Germline loops: CDR1 MNHNY, CDR2 SVGAGI (reference sequence). In DNA, the CDR3 is TGTGCCAGCAGCCCACGGGGACAGGGAGCCTACGAGCAGTACTTC. Its protein is CASSPRGQGAYEQYF.

This chain connects TRBV6-6 to TRBJ1-3, with 10 bases fitting TRBD1. CDR1 and CDR2 from the germline V gene are MNHNY and SVGAGI (reference sequence). The CDR3 runs 16 residues. The V and J ends lost 5 bases and 0 bases, in that order; junction bases with no gene match: 4. CDR3 sequence: CASSTDRGSSGNTIYF. The CDR3 DNA sequence: TGTGCCAGCAGTACGGACAGGGGGAGCTCTGGAAACACCATATATTTT.

The rearrangement links TRBV30 to TRBJ1-2; D gene ambiguous. The V end was cut by 2 bases, the J end by 5 bases, with 15 bases between. The CDR3 covers 14 residues. The germline gives CDR1 GTSNPN, CDR2 SVGIG (reference sequence). The CDR3 protein is CAWSKALGVYGYTF. CDR3 coding DNA: TGTGCCTGGAGTAAGGCCCTGGGAGTTTATGGCTACACCTTC.

The rearrangement joins TRBV5-4 to TRBJ2-7; 8 positions match TRBD1. CDR3 size: 15 residues. CDR1 and CDR2 from the germline V gene are SGHNT and YYREEE (reference sequence). Trimming at V came to 3 bases and at J to 7 bases, leaving 12 bases not matched to a gene. The CDR3 region has the DNA TGTGCCAGCAGCTCGTGGCAGGGGGCGACGGGTGAGCAGTACTTC. Protein product: CASSSWQGATGEQYF. The full variable domain, completed using reference TRBV5-4 and TRBJ2-7, is ETGVTQSPTHLIKTRGQQVTLRCSSQSGHNTVSWYQQALGQGPQFIFQYYREEENGRGNFPPRFSGLQFPNYSSELNVNALELDDSALYLCASSSWQGATGEQYFGPGTRLTVT.

The J gene is TRBJ2-3, the V gene TRBV19; tentatively, D is TRBD1 (5 bases). Trimming stripped 9 bases from V and 0 bases from J, with 13 bases between. There are 14 residues in the CDR3. CDR1 and CDR2 (germline): LNHDA, SQIVND (reference sequence). The CDR3 is CASSPTASTDTQYF. The CDR3 DNA follows: TGTGCCAGCAGCCCGACAGCTAGCACAGATACGCAGTATTTT. The variable domain in full, with the rest retrieved from reference TRBV19 and TRBJ2-3, is DGGITQSPKYLFRKEGQNVTLSCEQNLNHDAMYWYRQDPGQGLRLIYYSQIVNDFQKGDIAEGYSVSREKKESFPLTVTSAQKNPTAFYLCASSPTASTDTQYFGPGTRLTVL.

This clone was recorded only once. V is TRBV11-2 and J is TRBJ1-1; TRBD1 is a possible D gene (6 bases). Trimming shortened V by 2 bases and J by 1 base, and 17 bases separated the two germline ends. Germline V gene data show CDR1 as SGHAT and CDR2 as FQNNGV. There are 17 residues in the CDR3. In nucleotides, the CDR3 is TGTGCCAGCAGCTTACAGGGGCAAGGGGGATCGAACACTGAAGCTTTCTTT. It codes for CASSLQGQGGSNTEAFF.

The chain carries TRBV2 and TRBJ2-7; 10 bases map to TRBD1. V lost 2 bases, J lost 2 bases, and 6 bases stayed unmatched. This CDR3 region has 16 residues. CDR1 and CDR2 from the germline V gene are SNHLY and FYNNEI. The CDR3 DNA reads TGTGCCAGCAGTGAAAAAGGACAGGGGGATCCCTACGAGCAGTACTTC. Residues: CASSEKGQGDPYEQYF. The entire variable domain, with the rest obtained from reference TRBV2 and TRBJ2-7, is as follows: EPEVTQTPSHQVTQMGQEVILRCVPISNHLYFYWYRQILGQKVEFLVSFYNNEISEKSEIFDDQFSVERPDGSNFTLKIRSTKLEDSAMYFCASSEKGQGDPYEQYFGPGTRLTVT.

V gene TRBV27 combines with J gene TRBJ2-7; tentatively, D is TRBD2 (6 bases). CDR1 MNHEY and CDR2 SMNVEV come from the germline V gene (reference sequence). Trimming cost V 4 bases and J 0 bases, with 10 bases left between them. CDR3 length: 14 residues. The CDR3 here is CASSSSGGSYEQYF. Here the CDR3 DNA reads TGTGCCAGCAGTTCATCCGGGGGCTCCTACGAGCAGTACTTC.

This chain joins TRBV5-6 and TRBJ1-3; D unclear. The CDR3 spans 13 residues. CDR1 and CDR2 (germline): SGHDT, YYEEEE. Trimming stripped 7 bases from V and 1 base from J, with 9 bases between. CDR3 bases: TGTGCCAGCGAGGTTGTTTCTGGAAACACCATATATTTT. This gives the protein CASEVVSGNTIYF.

The rearrangement links TRBV18 to TRBJ1-1, with D possibly being TRBD1 (5 bases). CDR3 length: 16 residues. The germline V and J ends were trimmed by 3 bases and 3 bases, with 17 bases remaining between them. Germline-derived CDR1 and CDR2 are KGHSH and LQKENI. CDR3 coding DNA: TGTGCCAGCTCACCCCTGTCAGGCAGGGAGGACACTGAAGCTTTCTTT. Protein: CASSPLSGREDTEAFF. Full variable domain (remainder filled in from reference TRBV18 and TRBJ1-1): NAGVMQNPRHLVRRRGQEARLRCSPMKGHSHVYWYRQLPEEGLKFMVYLQKENIIDESGMPKERFSAEFPKEGPSILRIQQVVRGDSAAYFCASSPLSGREDTEAFFGQGTRLTVV.

J is TRBJ1-1 and V is TRBV7-9, with D unresolved. Germline V CDR1 and CDR2: SEHNR, FQNEAQ (reference sequence). The CDR3 is 13 amino acids. V lost 9 bases to trimming and J lost 3 bases, with 14 bases between them. For the CDR3, the DNA is TGTGCCAGGATGGACCTAGGAGACACTGAAGCTTTCTTT. This gives the protein CARMDLGDTEAFF. Complete variable domain (other parts from reference TRBV7-9 and TRBJ1-1): DTGVSQNPRHKITKRGQNVTFRCDPISEHNRLYWYRQTLGQGPEFLTYFQNEAQLEKSRLLSDRFSAERPKGSFSTLEIQRTEQGDSAMYLCARMDLGDTEAFFGQGTRLTVV.

The table lists this clone with a count of one. This rearrangement joins TRBV30 to TRBJ1-2; D is ambiguous. The CDR3 covers 12 residues. Trimming took off 3 bases at V and 4 bases at J, with 9 bases between the two ends. CDR1 is GTSNPN, CDR2 SVGIG, per germline (reference sequence). CDR3 region: CAWRGSAYGYTF. The CDR3, as DNA: TGTGCCTGGAGGGGTAGTGCCTATGGCTACACCTTC.

V gene TRBV5-5 combines with J gene TRBJ2-1, with D uncertain. Germline values: CDR1 SGHKS, CDR2 YYEKEE (reference sequence). The CDR3 is made up of 15 amino acids. The ends were cut back, 0 bases at V and 2 bases at J, with 9 bases in the middle. The CDR3 nucleotides read TGTGCCAGCAGCTTGGGGGTTGGTGCCTACAATGAGCAGTTCTTC. Protein sequence: CASSLGVGAYNEQFF.

The chain links TRBV11-2 to TRBJ2-7; 11 nucleotides match TRBD2. The J segment lost 3 bases and the V segment lost 6 bases, leaving 10 bases of the junction unmatched. There are 16 residues in the CDR3. Germline CDR1 is SGHAT and CDR2 is FQNNGV. The CDR3 nucleotides are TGTGCCAGCAGTTTCACTACTAGCGGGAGTATCTACGAGCAGTACTTC. It is translated as CASSFTTSGSIYEQYF.

The CDR3 nucleotides are TGTGCCAGCAGCCGCGCGGGGAATAATTCACCCCTCCACTTT. Translation gives CASSRAGNNSPLHF. The chain carries TRBV11-1 and TRBJ1-6; the D is unclear. The CDR3 is made up of 14 amino acids. V was shortened by 5 bases and J by 5 bases, with 10 bases between the two germline ends. Germline-derived CDR1 and CDR2 are SGHAT and FQDESV (reference sequence).